One sample yielded the 27 T cell receptor beta chains listed below, sequenced in a study of CD8+ T cells in alopecia areata. Investigators isolated RNA and reverse transcribed it into cDNA to act as the sequencing template. Here immunoSEQ multiplex PCR was the method, and the copy in TCRdb shows in-frame clones only, minus some. Of 65,000 to 95,000 clones in the sample, 51% were seen once. The sequenced material came from NKG2D-high CD8+ T cells sorted from blood. These receptors originate from a human donor with alopecia areata.

V and J are TRBV4-1 and TRBJ1-2; D is unresolved. The CDR3 is 13 amino acids. CDR1 MGHRA and CDR2 YSYEKL come from the germline V gene. V was shortened by 1 base and J by 2 bases, with 5 bases between the two germline ends. The CDR3 DNA sequence: TGCGCCAGCAGCCAAGTAGGGAACTATGGCTACACCTTC. Amino acid sequence: CASSQVGNYGYTF.

This clone was seen once. CDR3 amino acids: CASGLVAQETQYF. CDR3 bases: TGTGCTAGTGGTTTAGTAGCGCAAGAGACCCAGTACTTC. The chain carries TRBV12-5 and TRBJ2-5, with D tentatively TRBD2 (5 bases). Trimming stripped 3 bases from V and 2 bases from J, with 7 bases between. The CDR3 contains 13 residues. CDR1 LGHNT and CDR2 FRNRAP come from the germline V gene.

This clone was recorded a few times. The chain is built from TRBV29-1 and TRBJ2-1; D remains ambiguous. Germline CDR1 is SQVTM and CDR2 is ANQGSEA. This CDR3 comprises 12 residues. The V gene lost 7 bases and the J gene lost 4 bases, with 11 bases spanning the gap. The CDR3 spells CSGFGGYNEQFF. For the CDR3, the DNA is TGCAGCGGATTCGGCGGATACAATGAGCAGTTCTTC.

The genes are TRBV23-1 and TRBJ2-3; D is unclear. TRBV23-1 is an ORF; its function is uncertain. V lost 7 bases and J 4 bases, leaving 6 bases between the germline ends. This CDR3 is built from 11 residues. The CDR3 DNA sequence: TGCGCCAGCATTGGGGCAGATACGCAGTATTTT. This translates into CASIGADTQYF.

The V gene is TRBV2, the J gene TRBJ2-2, with D uncertain. The CDR3 has 14 amino acids. Germline loops: CDR1 SNHLY, CDR2 FYNNEI. V was shortened by 7 bases and J by 2 bases, with 11 bases between the two germline ends. The CDR3 sequence is CASTRGPNTGELFF. For the CDR3, the DNA is TGTGCCAGCACCCGCGGACCCAACACCGGGGAGCTGTTTTTT.

V is TRBV29-1 and J is TRBJ2-1, with D unresolved. This CDR3 contains 14 residues. Germline V lookup: CDR1 SQVTM, CDR2 ANQGSEA. Trimming took 4 bases from V and 1 from J, leaving 11 bases between them. For the CDR3, the DNA is TGCAGCGTTGTGGCTGGGGTTTCCTACAATGAGCAGTTCTTC. Translated, it gives CSVVAGVSYNEQFF.

The table lists this clone with a count of one. This rearrangement joins TRBV7-3 to TRBJ2-1; D unresolved. Trimming cost V 6 bases and J 6 bases, with 6 bases left between them. Germline CDR1 reads SGHTA; CDR2 reads FQGTGA. CDR3 size: 11 residues. The CDR3, as DNA: TGTGCCAGCAGGAGCAGCAATGAGCAGTTCTTC. It encodes CASRSSNEQFF.

This rearrangement joins TRBV19 to TRBJ2-5; D is uncertain. The CDR3 contains 13 residues. CDR1 and CDR2 from the germline V gene are LNHDA and SQIVND (reference sequence). The V end was cut by 0 bases, the J end by 4 bases, with 6 bases between. This CDR3 is CASSIDHGETQYF. The CDR3 coding sequence is TGTGCCAGTAGTATAGATCACGGAGAGACCCAGTACTTC.

The table lists this clone with a few counts. In nucleotides, the CDR3 is TGTGCCAGCAGATACAGGGGGCACAGGAACACTGAAGCTTTCTTT. Translation gives CASRYRGHRNTEAFF. The genes are TRBV28 and TRBJ1-1; 9 bases map to TRBD1. The V and J ends lost 6 bases and 1 base, in that order; junction bases with no gene match: 6. The CDR3 sequence is 15 residues long. Germline CDR1 MDHEN, CDR2 SYDVKM.

The rearrangement joins TRBV28 to TRBJ2-1; no clear D. This CDR3 comprises 11 residues. The V and J ends lost 3 bases and 10 bases respectively, with 7 bases between them. The V gene's germline CDR1 is MDHEN and CDR2 SYDVKM. The DNA of the CDR3 is TGTGCCAGCAGTTTTGGTAGGGAGCAGTTCTTC. This sequence encodes CASSFGREQFF.

This clone was counted once. The chain uses TRBV30 and TRBJ2-7; maybe TRBD2 (5 bases). The CDR3 contains 11 residues. The V gene's germline CDR1 is GTSNPN and CDR2 SVGIG (reference sequence). V gave up 6 bases and J gave up 7 bases, with 13 bases separating them. The CDR3 DNA is TGTGCCTGTTATGGACGGGAAGAGCAGTACTTC. This translates into CACYGREEQYF.

The V call is TRBV2, the J call TRBJ2-7; D is perhaps TRBD1 (7 bases). The CDR3 sequence is 14 residues long. The V gene lost 3 bases and the J gene lost 7 bases, with 16 bases spanning the gap. Per the germline V gene, CDR1 is SNHLY and CDR2 is FYNNEI. The CDR3 DNA follows: TGTGCCAGCAGTGATGGGCAGGGGGGAGAAGAGCAGTACTTC. The encoded protein is CASSDGQGGEEQYF.

This clone turned up a few times. The chain combines TRBV2 with TRBJ2-7; D is unresolved. Germline V gene lookup returns CDR1 SNHLY and CDR2 FYNNEI. V shed 4 bases and J shed 2 bases, with 6 bases lying between them. The CDR3 loop spans 12 amino acids. The CDR3 region is CASSGRAYEQYF. CDR3 nucleotide sequence: TGTGCCAGCAGTGGAAGAGCCTACGAGCAGTACTTC.

V gene TRBV28 combines with J gene TRBJ2-5; 10 nucleotides agree with TRBD2. The ends lost 6 bases at V and 0 bases at J; junction bases unmatched: 13. This CDR3 contains 18 residues. CDR1 and CDR2 (germline): MDHEN, SYDVKM. Here the CDR3 DNA reads TGTGCCAGCAGACCCAACGCCGGGACTAGCGAGTACCAAGAGACCCAGTACTTC. It translates to CASRPNAGTSEYQETQYF. Full variable domain (outside the CDR3, taken from reference TRBV28 and TRBJ2-5): DVKVTQSSRYLVKRTGEKVFLECVQDMDHENMFWYRQDPGLGLRLIYFSYDVKMKEKGDIPEGYSVSREKKERFSLILESASTNQTSMYLCASRPNAGTSEYQETQYFGPGTRLLVL.

The chain uses TRBV23-1 and TRBJ2-7; either TRBD1 or TRBD2 may fit D (6 bases each). TRBV23-1 is sorted into the ORF group, with uncertain function. The V and J ends lost 9 bases and 0 bases respectively, with 24 bases between them. The length of the CDR3 is 17 residues. CDR3 bases: TGCGCCAGGGGACAAGGGATTGCGGGGCGGAGCTCCTACGAGCAGTACTTC. Translated, it gives CARGQGIAGRSSYEQYF.

The CDR3 DNA follows: TGTGCCAGCAGCCTAAACAGCTATGGCTACACCTTC. Protein sequence: CASSLNSYGYTF. The chain links TRBV9 to TRBJ1-2; D unclear. The V end lost 4 bases, the J end lost 4 bases, and 8 bases lay between the germline ends. CDR1 SGDLS and CDR2 YYNGEE come from the germline V gene. CDR3 size: 12 residues. The full variable domain, completed using reference TRBV9 and TRBJ1-2, is DSGVTQTPKHLITATGQRVTLRCSPRSGDLSVYWYQQSLDQGLQFLIQYYNGEERAKGNILERFSAQQFPDLHSELNLSSLELGDSALYFCASSLNSYGYTFGSGTRLTVV.

The chain employs TRBV7-2 and TRBJ1-5; 10 nucleotides align to TRBD1. With 1 base clipped from V and 4 bases from J, the junction kept 4 bases outside the gene matches. The CDR3 spans 16 residues. Germline V gene data show CDR1 as SGHTA and CDR2 as FQGNSA. The CDR3 region has the DNA TGTGCCAGCAGCTTAGGGGGACAGGGGTGGAATCAGCCCCAGCATTTT. It codes for CASSLGGQGWNQPQHF. Full variable domain (rest looked up from reference TRBV7-2 and TRBJ1-5): GAGVSQSPSNKVTEKGKDVELRCDPISGHTALYWYRQSLGQGLEFLIYFQGNSAPDKSGLPSDRFSAERTGGSVSTLTIQRTQQEDSAVYLCASSLGGQGWNQPQHFGDGTRLSIL.

This rearrangement joins TRBV4-3 to TRBJ1-2; D unresolved. The CDR3 runs to 12 residues. Germline-derived CDR1 and CDR2 are LGHNA and YSLEER. The V end lost 1 base, the J end lost 7 bases, and 7 bases lay between the germline ends. CDR3 bases: TGCGCCAGCAGCCAAGTGGGAGTTGGCTACACCTTC. Amino acid sequence: CASSQVGVGYTF.

In its sample, this clone was seen a few times. The chain uses TRBV30 and TRBJ1-1, with unresolved D. CDR1 and CDR2 from the germline V gene are GTSNPN and SVGIG (reference sequence). V lost 3 bases and J lost 3, with 14 bases in between. This CDR3 spans 14 amino acids. The CDR3 region has the DNA TGTGCCTGGAGGGGGTGGCCACCGGACACTGAAGCTTTCTTT. Its translation: CAWRGWPPDTEAFF.

The chain combines TRBV2 with TRBJ1-5; 7 nucleotides align to TRBD1. V lost 6 bases to trimming and J lost 4 bases; unmatched junction nucleotides: 6. CDR1 and CDR2 from the germline V gene are SNHLY and FYNNEI. This CDR3 comprises 14 residues. CDR3 coding DNA: TGTGCCAGCAGGGGCGGGACAGCTAATCAGCCCCAGCATTTT. This codes for CASRGGTANQPQHF.

In this sample, this clone turned up a few times. The rearrangement uses TRBV29-1 and TRBJ2-1; 14 nucleotides match TRBD2. The CDR3 has 16 residues. Trimming took 2 bases from V and 7 from J; bases not matched to a gene: 7. The germline V gene has CDR1 SQVTM and CDR2 ANQGSEA. CDR3 sequence (DNA): TGCAGCGTTGAATCTGTGGGACTAGCGGGGGTGAATGAGCAGTTCTTC. Translation gives CSVESVGLAGVNEQFF.

V is TRBV11-2 and J is TRBJ2-1; 7 nucleotides line up with TRBD2. The CDR3 spans 15 residues. V shed 4 bases, J shed 1 base, and the junction held 4 bases outside the gene matches. CDR1 SGHAT and CDR2 FQNNGV come from the germline V gene. CDR3 loop: CASSSGGGSYNEQFF. CDR3 nucleotide sequence: TGTGCCAGCAGCTCGGGGGGTGGGTCCTACAATGAGCAGTTCTTC.

The rearrangement uses TRBV27 and TRBJ2-7; TRBD2 matches 8 bases. The CDR3 length is 14 residues. The V gene's germline CDR1 is MNHEY and CDR2 SMNVEV (reference sequence). V trimming: 3 bases; J trimming: 3 bases; junction bases outside the gene matches: 4. The CDR3 nucleotides are TGTGCCAGCAGTTTGCGCGGGGGGCACTACGAGCAGTACTTC. This sequence encodes CASSLRGGHYEQYF.

V and J are TRBV4-1 and TRBJ2-7, with D maybe TRBD2 (6 bases). The V end lost 3 bases, the J end lost 2 bases, and 14 bases lay between the germline ends. The germline V gene encodes CDR1 MGHRA and CDR2 YSYEKL. The CDR3 is 15 residues long. The CDR3 sequence: CASSHSTRDPYEQYF. The CDR3 DNA follows: TGCGCCAGCAGCCATTCTACGCGGGATCCCTACGAGCAGTACTTC.

A single count supports this clone. The CDR3: CASSLNSGSYEQYF. CDR3 coding DNA: TGTGCCAGCAGTTTAAACTCCGGCTCCTACGAGCAGTACTTC. The chain recombines TRBV27 with TRBJ2-7; D is ambiguous. Trimming took 2 bases from V and 0 from J, leaving 8 bases between them. Germline lookup yields CDR1 MNHEY and CDR2 SMNVEV (reference sequence). CDR3 length: 14 amino acids.

This clone has a single count. CDR3 nucleotide sequence: TGTGCCAGCATTCCCGCGGCCTCCTCCAATCAGCCCCAGCATTTT. The encoded protein is CASIPAASSNQPQHF. The V and J genes are TRBV28 and TRBJ1-5; D is undetermined. Germline CDR1 MDHEN, CDR2 SYDVKM. Trimming took off 7 bases at V and 3 bases at J, with 16 bases between the two ends. The CDR3 is made up of 15 amino acids. Together with reference TRBV28 and TRBJ1-5, the CDR3 gives the full variable domain: DVKVTQSSRYLVKRTGEKVFLECVQDMDHENMFWYRQDPGLGLRLIYFSYDVKMKEKGDIPEGYSVSREKKERFSLILESASTNQTSMYLCASIPAASSNQPQHFGDGTRLSIL.

V usage is TRBV28 and J usage is TRBJ2-6; no clear D gene. Per the germline V gene, CDR1 is MDHEN and CDR2 is SYDVKM. V was pared by 5 bases and J by 2 bases, with 1 base between. CDR3 size: 12 residues. Written as DNA, the CDR3 is TGTGCCAGCAGTCCTGGGGCCAACGTCCTGACTTTC. Its protein is CASSPGANVLTF.